The clone carrying this TCR beta chain has more than one count but fewer than ten. What it recognizes is unknown. This entry belongs to a study of post-analysis software for immune sequencing data. TCR beta cDNA libraries included unique molecular identifiers. Via MiXCR, TCRdb re-called the PCR reads, giving one row per CDR3 protein. The profile covers 650,000 to 850,000 distinct CDR3 sequences, with roughly 50% appearing a single time and 4.6% taken by the ten largest. Study-wide results and caveats: About five TRBV segments were more frequent in patients than controls; TRBV5-6, TRBV5-1 and TRBV20-1 belonged to this group.

This CDR3 contains 12 residues. Germline CDR1 reads MGHDK; CDR2 reads SYGVNS. V dropped 4 bases and J dropped 12; count of bases not matched to a gene: 6. Sequencing used blood. The V and J genes are TRBV25-1 and TRBJ2-1; 7 bases map to TRBD1. This clonotype was obtained from a girl between 5 and 17 years old with multiple sclerosis. The CDR3 reads CASSATGARQFF. The CDR3 DNA sequence: TGTGCCAGCAGTGCTACAGGGGCCAGGCAGTTCTTC.